This TCR beta chain comes out of a study of blood T cell repertoires in COVID-19 (dated by TCRdb to 2019 to 2021). Notes on the research overall: Samples from collaborators originated in the United States, Italy and Spain and spanned both the acute and convalescent phases of COVID-19. The prospective study material was composed of cDNA or gDNA derived from T cells, B-cell-depleted T cells, or PBMCs. Subjects who had been exposed to COVID-19, were actively infected with it, or had recovered from it provided the deeply sampled blood TCRbeta repertoires that made up the dataset. A freely available public database, intended as a resource for researchers studying the immune response to SARS-CoV-2, is where the repertoires were released. The samples were drawn from the first 160 participants of the ongoing ImmuneRACE study and from roughly 1,300 subjects provided by 6 global collaborators. The sample metadata nearly always contained a de-identified subject ID, COVID-19 status, age in years and sex. Where available, HLA class I and class II types were taken from metadata supplied by the sample provider and were not determined by assay-based typing. Summary of the overall study and its limitations: The amount of clinical and demographic metadata varied by source and participant and was provided uncurated.

Worth noting for this clone: No antigen is known for it. No much larger clone is present one base from it, and per-base qualities are unavailable.

The immunoSEQ Assay, a bias-controlled multiplex PCR, was used to amplify TCRbeta CDR3 regions from genomic DNA. From the authors' description of their analysis: Within the assay, amplification of reference gene primers was used to estimate how many nucleated cells each sample contained. Sequence reads were collapsed and filtered to measure the absolute abundance of every unique TCRbeta CDR3 rearrangement. For each sample, productive Simpson clonality was calculated as the square root of Simpson's diversity index across productive rearrangements. The immuneACCESS repertoire file appears here via TCRdb, limited to in-frame rearrangements. These files lack a portion of the clones; in checked studies, under half of the deficit traces to unresolved V genes, and the cause of the others is not known. That table gives V, J and clone size, and the DNA gave D and trimming. The sample table records roughly 220,000 clones; approximately 84% of these occur just once. The top ten clonotypes cover over 2.5% of the sample.

Samples from volunteer blood donors who had recovered from COVID-19 were contributed by a second Seattle source. The collaborating institutions used their own protocols to collect whole blood in K2EDTA tubes. Collaborator samples were shipped for TCRbeta analysis as frozen whole blood, isolated PBMCs, or DNA extracted from either sample type. The sequence came from a man aged 50-60 years who had recovered from COVID-19. The specimen was peripheral blood.

Here the CDR3 is given as CASSDTGPEAFF. The nucleotides are TGTGCCAGCAGCGACACAGGTCCCGAAGCTTTCTTT. The chain is encoded by TRBV5-6 joined to TRBJ1-1; 5 matching bases give a weak D call of TRBD1. V gives up 4 bases and J gives up 8 bases, and the segment between their germline ends measures 12 bases. The CDR3 sequence holds 12 residues, the cysteine and phenylalanine included. Only the CDR3 part of the read is kept: 36 bases, read in frame from the first base. CDR1 and CDR2 are drawn from the germline V gene: SGHDT, YYEEEE. The reference TRBV5-6 and TRBJ1-1 proteins fill in what lies around the CDR3, so the full variable domain reads DAGVTQSPTHLIKTRGQQVTLRCSPKSGHDTVSWYQQALGQGPQFIFQYYEEEERQRGNFPDRFSGHQFPNYSSELNVNALLLGDSALYLCASSDTGPEAFFGQGTRLTVV.